Below, one T cell receptor (beta chain) is given with its context. The data belong to a study of blood T cell repertoires in COVID-19. Study as a whole: T cells, B-cell-depleted T cells, or PBMCs provided the cDNA or gDNA that served as material.

All enrollees were about 18 to 89 years old and from fewer than 25 US areas. Assignments of participants to cohorts depended upon their own reported clinical history. Recovered Cohort 3 donors showed two negative PCRs, clearance, or symptom resolution. TCRdb's copy holds only in-frame clones and misses some; the assay was immunoSEQ multiplex PCR. The data show 220,000 or so clones, with roughly 84% seen just once and around 6.5% held by the top ten. The specimen sequenced was PBMCs or T cells enriched from blood (not recorded which). The receptor's source is a woman between 40 and 50 years old who had recovered from COVID-19.

The CDR3 reads CAWSVAGGRNTQYF. CDR3 DNA: TGTGCCTGGAGTGTAGCGGGAGGGAGAAATACGCAGTATTTT. The chain links TRBV30 to TRBJ2-3; 10 bases agree with TRBD2. This CDR3 spans 14 amino acids. CDR1 GTSNPN and CDR2 SVGIG come from the germline V gene (reference sequence). The ends lost 0 bases at V and 7 bases at J; junction bases unmatched: 4.